This entry is about one T cell receptor (beta chain). This specimen belongs to a study of OX40 agonist ivuxolimab in advanced cancers. The wider study: Patients with hepatocellular carcinoma, melanoma, renal cell or head and neck cancer made up the dose-escalation patients.

This CDR3 is 13 amino acids long. Germline CDR1 is LNHDA and CDR2 is SQIVND (reference sequence). Trimming removed 3 bases from V and 4 bases from J, with 8 bases in between. TCRdb's table, derived via immunoSEQ multiplex PCR, lists solely in-frame clones and lacks some. Found here are 70,000 to 95,000 clones, around four fifths of them singletons; the top ten hold about 0.76%. This specimen consisted of CD4+ or CD8+ T cells sorted from blood, obtained in a trial of the OX40 agonist ivuxolimab. The sequence was collected from an adult with an advanced solid tumor such as melanoma, head and neck, liver or kidney cancer. The V gene is TRBV19, the J gene TRBJ2-3; the D is unclear. CDR3 coding DNA: TGTGCCAGTAGTATCGCCCAGCCAGATACGCAGTATTTT. Translating gives CASSIAQPDTQYF.